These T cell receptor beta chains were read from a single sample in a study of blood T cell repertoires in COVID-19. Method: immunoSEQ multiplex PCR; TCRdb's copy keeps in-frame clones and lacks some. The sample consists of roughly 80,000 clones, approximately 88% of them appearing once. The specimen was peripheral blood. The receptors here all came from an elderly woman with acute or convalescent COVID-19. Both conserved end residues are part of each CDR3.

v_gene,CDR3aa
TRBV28,CASSLTVPKSYGYTF
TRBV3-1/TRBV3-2,CASSQARRSYNEQFF
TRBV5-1,CASSLGSRLTNEKLFF
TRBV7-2,CASSSDPLGGNSPLHF
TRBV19,CASNNRGQGNYGYTF
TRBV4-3,CASSQADRGSTEAFF
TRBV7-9,CASSPNRGQTAFF
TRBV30,CAWSLQGLLYEQYF
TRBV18,CASSLDRDTEAFF
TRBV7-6,CASSSLLGGTEAFF
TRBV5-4,CASSLAGLAGGQETQYF
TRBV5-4,CASSAAAGALGDTQYF
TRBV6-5,CASRPLGGYGYTF
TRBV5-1,CASSLTPGTGYYEQYF
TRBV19,CASRGGFRGNNSPLHF
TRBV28,CASSFGTGNTEAFF
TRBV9,CASSVGGGLNQPQHF
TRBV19,CASNLQGTSNQPQHF
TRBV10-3,CAISEDRGYGYTF
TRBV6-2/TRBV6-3,CASSYPGRAHDEQFF
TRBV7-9,CASSLGGLPYEQYF
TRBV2,CASSSQEGQPQHF
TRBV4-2,CASSQGGRTNEKLFF
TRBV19,CASSIFGQGNTEAFF
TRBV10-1,CASSGTSGSLNEQFF
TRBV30,CAWSPDSNEKLFF
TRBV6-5,CASRGQDGVKNEQYF
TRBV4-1,CASSQGLALSSYEQYF
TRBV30,CAWSADREAGYTF
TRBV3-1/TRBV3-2,CASSQSQPQHF
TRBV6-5,CASVSGTGWHTQYF
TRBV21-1,CASRYTENQPQHF
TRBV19,CASSPGQGPGEPQHF
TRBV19,CASSLRGTANYGYTF
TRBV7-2,CASSPRAGSTDTQYF
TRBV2,CASSGNDRAGEQYF
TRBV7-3,CASSRGQGGGYTF
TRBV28,CASSLGGIAGGWEQFF
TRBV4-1,CASSQLIRDQPQHF
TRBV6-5,CASKFGQNNSPLHF
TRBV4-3,CASSQLGTGSYGYTF